The 16 T cell receptor beta chains given below trace back to one sample, sequenced in a study of blood T cell repertoires in COVID-19. Clones were read by immunoSEQ multiplex PCR, and TCRdb kept only the in-frame ones, dropping some. The sample lists 150,000 to 200,000 clones, under 85% occurring once. The sequencing input was peripheral blood. Receptors were obtained from a man aged 55-75 years with active or convalescent COVID-19.

The chain couples TRBV27 to TRBJ2-1, with D unclear. The CDR3 contains 12 residues. V lost 5 bases and J lost 9, with 11 bases in between. Germline loops: CDR1 MNHEY, CDR2 SMNVEV (reference sequence). The CDR3 DNA reads as TGTGCCAGCAGTACAACCGGAGCTGAGCAGTTCTTC. Encoded protein: CASSTTGAEQFF.

The chain uses TRBV7-2 and TRBJ2-1; 10 bases agree with TRBD2. Germline loops: CDR1 SGHTA, CDR2 FQGNSA. The CDR3 runs 18 residues. V shed 5 bases, J shed 0 bases, and the junction held 10 bases outside the gene matches. CDR3 sequence (DNA): TGTGCCAGCAGCCCAAGGGCTAGCGGGAGCACCTCCTACAATGAGCAGTTCTTC. The encoded protein is CASSPRASGSTSYNEQFF. The variable domain in full, completed from reference TRBV7-2 and TRBJ2-1, reads GAGVSQSPSNKVTEKGKDVELRCDPISGHTALYWYRQSLGQGLEFLIYFQGNSAPDKSGLPSDRFSAERTGGSVSTLTIQRTQQEDSAVYLCASSPRASGSTSYNEQFFGPGTRLTVL.

The chain is built from TRBV18 and TRBJ2-3; TRBD2 matches at 10 bases. The V and J ends lost 3 bases and 3 bases, in that order; junction bases with no gene match: 6. CDR3 size: 16 residues. CDR1 and CDR2 from the germline V gene are KGHSH and LQKENI. Here the CDR3 DNA reads TGTGCCAGCTCACCGGGGGCTAGCGGGAGTACAGATACGCAGTATTTT. Protein product: CASSPGASGSTDTQYF. Looking up the rest from reference TRBV18 and TRBJ2-3 gives the full variable domain: NAGVMQNPRHLVRRRGQEARLRCSPMKGHSHVYWYRQLPEEGLKFMVYLQKENIIDESGMPKERFSAEFPKEGPSILRIQQVVRGDSAAYFCASSPGASGSTDTQYFGPGTRLTVL.

The V and J genes are TRBV5-1 and TRBJ2-5; TRBD1 matches 8 bases. This CDR3 is built from 15 residues. The germline CDR1 and CDR2 sequences are SGHRS and YFSETQ. J lost 5 bases, V lost 2 bases, and 8 bases had no gene match. Here the CDR3 DNA reads TGCGCCAGCAGCTTCCAGGGGGCGAGGGAGGAGACCCAGTACTTC. This sequence encodes CASSFQGAREETQYF. The entire variable domain, with the rest obtained from reference TRBV5-1 and TRBJ2-5, is as follows: KAGVTQTPRYLIKTRGQQVTLSCSPISGHRSVSWYQQTPGQGLQFLFEYFSETQRNKGNFPGRFSGRQFSNSRSEMNVSTLELGDSALYLCASSFQGAREETQYFGPGTRLLVL.

This clone was seen ten or more times. CDR3 in DNA: TGCGCCAGCAGCGAGCGGGAGGCGGGGGAGACCCAGTACTTC. Translation: CASSEREAGETQYF. J is TRBJ2-5 and V is TRBV4-3, with TRBD2 identical over 9 bases. The ends lost 5 bases at V and 5 bases at J; junction bases unmatched: 6. In germline, CDR1 is LGHNA, CDR2 YSLEER. The CDR3 contains 14 residues.

J is TRBJ1-2 and V is TRBV2, with TRBD1 as a possible D gene (5 bases). Trimming took off 6 bases at V and 4 bases at J, with 12 bases between the two ends. The CDR3 consists of 13 residues. Germline V gene lookup returns CDR1 SNHLY and CDR2 FYNNEI. CDR3 protein: CASSAGTSYGYTF. The CDR3 DNA is TGTGCCAGCAGCGCCGGGACTTCCTATGGCTACACCTTC.

The rearrangement uses TRBV28 and TRBJ2-5; D might be TRBD2 (5 bases). V was clipped by 4 bases and J by 2 bases, with 17 bases between them. The CDR3 sequence is 16 residues long. Germline-derived CDR1 and CDR2 are MDHEN and SYDVKM. CDR3 sequence (DNA): TGTGCCAGCAGTTCAGGAAAGCTCCCGGGGCAAGAGACCCAGTACTTC. Translated, it gives CASSSGKLPGQETQYF.

The J gene is TRBJ2-5, the V gene TRBV20-1; 13 bases align to TRBD2. The length of the CDR3 is 15 residues. With 3 bases clipped from V and 2 bases from J, the junction kept 3 bases outside the gene matches. Germline CDR1 is DFQATT and CDR2 is SNEGSKA (reference sequence). CDR3: CSASPLAGGQETQYF. CDR3 DNA sequence: TGCAGTGCTAGTCCACTAGCGGGAGGGCAAGAGACCCAGTACTTC.

The V call is TRBV7-9, the J call TRBJ2-5; TRBD1 is a possible D gene (6 bases). The CDR3 has 16 residues. The germline V and J ends were trimmed by 1 base and 2 bases, with 14 bases remaining between them. Per germline, CDR1 SEHNR and CDR2 FQNEAQ (reference sequence). CDR3 nucleotide sequence: TGTGCCAGCAGCTTAGGACCAGGGGCGGTTCAAGAGACCCAGTACTTC. Translated, it gives CASSLGPGAVQETQYF. Full variable domain (remainder filled in from reference TRBV7-9 and TRBJ2-5): DTGVSQNPRHKITKRGQNVTFRCDPISEHNRLYWYRQTLGQGPEFLTYFQNEAQLEKSRLLSDRFSAERPKGSFSTLEIQRTEQGDSAMYLCASSLGPGAVQETQYFGPGTRLLVL.

The rearrangement links TRBV7-9 to TRBJ2-3; 8 bases line up with TRBD1. V trimming: 1 base; J trimming: 4 bases; junction bases outside the gene matches: 7. CDR1 and CDR2 (germline): SEHNR, FQNEAQ (reference sequence). CDR3 length: 16 residues. Here the CDR3 reads CASSLGQGASADTQYF. The CDR3 coding sequence is TGTGCCAGCAGCTTAGGGCAGGGGGCCTCAGCAGATACGCAGTATTTT.

The chain recombines TRBV6-2 or TRBV6-3 with TRBJ2-2; the match to TRBD2 covers 10 bases. CDR1 is MNHEY and CDR2 is SVGEGT in the germline V gene. Trimming at V came to 2 bases and at J to 4 bases, leaving 10 bases not matched to a gene. This CDR3 is built from 18 residues. In DNA, the CDR3 is TGTGCCAGCAGTTACAGGGTAGCGGGAGGACCCGCCACCGGGGAGCTGTTTTTT. Protein: CASSYRVAGGPATGELFF.

This clone was detected a few times. The CDR3 loop is CASSQGLTTNTDTQYF. CDR3 coding DNA: TGTGCCAGCAGCCAGGGACTAACCACGAACACAGATACGCAGTATTTT. V is TRBV7-2 and J is TRBJ2-3, with 7 bases matching TRBD2. This CDR3 is built from 16 residues. CDR1 is SGHTA, CDR2 FQGNSA, per germline. J lost 2 bases, V lost 5 bases, and 10 bases had no gene match.

J is TRBJ2-3 and V is TRBV9, with 8 bases identical to TRBD2. After removal of 4 bases from V and 0 bases from J, the junction contained 1 base not matched to a gene. The CDR3 consists of 14 residues. Germline CDR1 and CDR2: SGDLS and YYNGEE. CDR3 amino acids: CASSTSGSTDTQYF. DNA of the CDR3: TGTGCCAGCAGCACTAGCGGAAGCACAGATACGCAGTATTTT. Drawing the rest from reference TRBV9 and TRBJ2-3, the complete variable domain is DSGVTQTPKHLITATGQRVTLRCSPRSGDLSVYWYQQSLDQGLQFLIQYYNGEERAKGNILERFSAQQFPDLHSELNLSSLELGDSALYFCASSTSGSTDTQYFGPGTRLTVL.

This clone appeared a single time. The chain is built from TRBV5-1 and TRBJ2-2; tentative D call: TRBD2 (5 bases). Trimming pared 7 bases from V and 0 bases from J, leaving 10 bases between. The CDR3 sequence is 14 residues long. Germline CDR1 and CDR2: SGHRS and YFSETQ. The CDR3 bases are TGCGCCAGCGAGAGAGGGACGAACACCGGGGAGCTGTTTTTT. Amino acid sequence: CASERGTNTGELFF.

CDR3 sequence (DNA): TGCGCCAGCAGCTCAGGGGCGGGGGAGACAGATACGCAGTATTTT. It codes for CASSSGAGETDTQYF. The V gene is TRBV4-1, the J gene TRBJ2-3, with D possibly being TRBD2 (7 bases). The CDR3 runs 15 residues. V was trimmed by 5 bases and J by 3 bases, leaving 15 bases between them. Per the germline V gene, CDR1 is MGHRA and CDR2 is YSYEKL.

The chain couples TRBV7-9 to TRBJ1-2; 7 bases are shared with TRBD1. CDR1 SEHNR and CDR2 FQNEAQ come from the germline V gene (reference sequence). This CDR3 is 16 amino acids long. The V segment lost 4 bases and the J segment 4 bases; nucleotides outside the gene matches: 12. The chain's CDR3 is CASSYRDRYARYGYTF. The DNA for the CDR3 is TGTGCCAGCAGCTACCGGGACAGATATGCCCGCTATGGCTACACCTTC.